What follows are 9 T cell receptor beta chains derived from one specimen sequenced in a study of blood T cell repertoires in COVID-19. The protocol was immunoSEQ multiplex PCR, while the TCRdb copy is restricted to in-frame clones and leaves out a portion. This table has about 58,000 clones, about 85% appearing once. Sequenced input: peripheral blood. These receptors came from a woman in her seventies with active COVID-19.

This chain links TRBV2 with TRBJ1-5, with TRBD1 identical over 7 bases. This CDR3 comprises 14 residues. Germline loops: CDR1 SNHLY, CDR2 FYNNEI. J lost 3 bases, V lost 6 bases, and 5 bases had no gene match. The DNA for the CDR3 is TGTGCCAGCAGGGGACAGACTATCAATCAGCCCCAGCATTTT. Translation: CASRGQTINQPQHF.

The V gene is TRBV19, the J gene TRBJ1-1; D not certain. Per germline, CDR1 LNHDA and CDR2 SQIVND (reference sequence). The length of the CDR3 is 15 residues. V dropped 1 base and J dropped 5 bases, with 14 bases sitting between them. This chain's CDR3 is CASSIGEGISTEAFF. CDR3 sequence (DNA): TGTGCCAGTAGTATAGGCGAGGGAATTAGTACTGAAGCTTTCTTT. The full variable domain, with the rest looked up from reference TRBV19 and TRBJ1-1, is DGGITQSPKYLFRKEGQNVTLSCEQNLNHDAMYWYRQDPGQGLRLIYYSQIVNDFQKGDIAEGYSVSREKKESFPLTVTSAQKNPTAFYLCASSIGEGISTEAFFGQGTRLTVV.

The chain links TRBV28 to TRBJ2-3, with D perhaps matching TRBD1 (6 bases). Germline assignment: CDR1 MDHEN and CDR2 SYDVKM. The CDR3 covers 16 residues. Trimming shortened V by 3 bases and J by 6 bases, and 19 bases separated the two germline ends. CDR3 in DNA: TGTGCCAGCAGTTTGCGTCCTTTGGGGGCTAGCGATACGCAGTATTTT. Protein: CASSLRPLGASDTQYF.

V and J are TRBV7-8 and TRBJ2-5, with TRBD2 as a possible D gene (6 bases). Deletions cut 3 bases from V and 2 bases from J, with 10 bases between. Looked up from germline, CDR1 is SGHVS and CDR2 is FQNEAQ. The CDR3 contains 14 residues. CDR3 protein: CASSLTGTQETQYF. The CDR3 DNA follows: TGTGCCAGCAGCTTGACCGGGACTCAAGAGACCCAGTACTTC.

The genes are TRBV7-9 and TRBJ2-1; 7 nucleotides agree with TRBD2. Germline CDR1 is SEHNR and CDR2 is FQNEAQ (reference sequence). Unmatched junction bases numbered 7, after V lost 3 bases and J lost 2 bases. CDR3 size: 16 residues. DNA for the CDR3: TGTGCCAGCAGCTTCCCAGCGGGGCAAACCTACAATGAGCAGTTCTTC. This translates into CASSFPAGQTYNEQFF. The entire variable domain, with the rest obtained from reference TRBV7-9 and TRBJ2-1, is as follows: DTGVSQNPRHKITKRGQNVTFRCDPISEHNRLYWYRQTLGQGPEFLTYFQNEAQLEKSRLLSDRFSAERPKGSFSTLEIQRTEQGDSAMYLCASSFPAGQTYNEQFFGPGTRLTVL.

This clone was observed a single time. This rearrangement joins TRBV7-9 to TRBJ1-4; 12 bases are a match to TRBD1. The CDR3 length is 15 residues. Germline lookup yields CDR1 SEHNR and CDR2 FQNEAQ (reference sequence). Germline trimming cut 3 bases from V and 10 bases from J; bases unmatched to any gene: 6. The CDR3 is CASSFAGQGAGKLFF. DNA of the CDR3: TGTGCCAGCAGCTTCGCGGGACAGGGGGCTGGAAAACTGTTTTTT.

The rearrangement links TRBV18 to TRBJ2-5, with 9 bases matching TRBD1. This CDR3 has 16 residues. Germline CDR1 reads KGHSH; CDR2 reads LQKENI. The trim removed 4 bases at V and 2 bases at J, leaving 8 bases unmatched. The CDR3 bases are TGTGCCAGCTCACGGGGGACAGGGAGGGGACAAGAGACCCAGTACTTC. This translates into CASSRGTGRGQETQYF.

This chain uses TRBV28 with TRBJ2-1; possible D gene TRBD2, 5 bases. This CDR3 is built from 12 residues. V gave up 3 bases and J gave up 7 bases, with 7 bases separating them. Germline V gene data show CDR1 as MDHEN and CDR2 as SYDVKM. The CDR3 sequence: CASSLRGNEQFF. CDR3 bases: TGTGCCAGCAGTTTGCGAGGGAATGAGCAGTTCTTC.

The chain links TRBV28 to TRBJ2-5, with 7 bases lining up with TRBD1. The length of the CDR3 is 14 residues. Germline V lookup: CDR1 MDHEN, CDR2 SYDVKM. V lost 6 bases and J lost 5; bases outside the gene matches: 9. CDR3 loop: CASSSPTGSETQYF. CDR3 DNA sequence: TGTGCCAGCAGCAGCCCGACAGGGTCGGAGACCCAGTACTTC.